This record concerns one T cell receptor beta chain sequence. This clone was seen more than once but under ten times. Its antigen is unknown. No base-level quality is on record; no much larger clone is a single base apart. TCRbeta CDR3 regions were amplified from genomic DNA using the immunoSEQ Assay, a bias-controlled multiplex PCR. For the original study's pipeline: Nucleated cell counts per sample were estimated from amplification of reference gene primers within the assay. To quantify the absolute abundance of each unique TCRbeta CDR3 rearrangement, sequence reads were collapsed and filtered. Productive Simpson clonality was computed per sample as the square root of Simpson's diversity index over productive rearrangements. The clones in this table, taken by TCRdb from immuneACCESS, are in-frame only. Not every clone is retained; where verified, under half of the shortfall comes from an unresolved V gene, and the cause of the rest is unknown. That table supplies the V and J calls and clone size; D and trimming were determined from the DNA. The sample includes roughly 90,000 clones, with around three quarters observed a single time. The ten largest clonotypes hold around 10% of the sample.

The data are from a study of blood T cell repertoires in COVID-19 (TCRdb year 2020). Regarding the research as a whole: Samples covering the acute and convalescent phases of COVID-19 were provided by collaborators in the United States, Italy and Spain. The material from the prospective study consisted of cDNA or gDNA derived from T cells, B-cell-depleted T cells, or PBMCs. The dataset comprised deeply sampled blood TCRbeta repertoires from subjects exposed to, actively infected with, or recovered from COVID-19. The repertoires were made available in a free public database intended to serve as a resource for research on the immune response to SARS-CoV-2. Samples were obtained from the ongoing ImmuneRACE study (first 160 participants) and from 1,254 subjects provided by 6 global collaborators. Nearly every sample came with metadata listing a de-identified subject ID, COVID-19 status, age in years and sex. Where HLA class I and class II types were available, the types were taken from metadata supplied by the sample provider, not from assay-based typing.

The research as a whole found: The quantity of clinical and demographic metadata differed by source and by participant and was supplied without curation.

Collaborating institutions collected whole blood in K2EDTA tubes following their own protocols. For TCRbeta analysis, collaborator samples were shipped as frozen whole blood, as isolated PBMCs, or as DNA extracted from either sample type. Deletion took 2 bases off V and 4 bases off J, with a span of 6 bases between the germline ends. Measured from the cysteine to the phenylalanine, the CDR3 is 12 residues long. CDR3 DNA is the only sequence kept; it has 36 bases, read in frame from the first base. From a lookup of the germline V gene, CDR1 and CDR2 are SNHLY and FYNNEI. Source material: peripheral blood. This sequence uses TRBV2 and TRBJ2-7; TRBD2 is a weak D gene call, 5 bases matching. The TCR was taken from a woman aged 70-85 years with acute or convalescent COVID-19. CDR3 protein: CASSESGYEQYF. The DNA is as follows: TGTGCCAGCAGTGAATCGGGGTACGAGCAGTACTTC.